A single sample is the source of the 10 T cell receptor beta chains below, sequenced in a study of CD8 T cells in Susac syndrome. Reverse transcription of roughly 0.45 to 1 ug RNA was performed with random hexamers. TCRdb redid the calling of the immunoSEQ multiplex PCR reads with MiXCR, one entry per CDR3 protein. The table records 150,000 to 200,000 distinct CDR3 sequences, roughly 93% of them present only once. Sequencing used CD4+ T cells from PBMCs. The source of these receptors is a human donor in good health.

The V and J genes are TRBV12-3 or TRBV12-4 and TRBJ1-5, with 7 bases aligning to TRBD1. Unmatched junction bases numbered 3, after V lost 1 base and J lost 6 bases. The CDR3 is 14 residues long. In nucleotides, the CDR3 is TGTGCCAGCAGTTTAGGGCAGGGGGTTCAGCCCCAGCATTTT. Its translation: CASSLGQGVQPQHF.

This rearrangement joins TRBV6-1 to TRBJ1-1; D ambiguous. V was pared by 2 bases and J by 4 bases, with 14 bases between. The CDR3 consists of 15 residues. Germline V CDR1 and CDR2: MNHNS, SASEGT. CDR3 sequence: CASSEMLVSSTEAFF. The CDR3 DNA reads TGTGCCAGCAGTGAAATGTTGGTGTCTTCCACTGAAGCTTTCTTT.

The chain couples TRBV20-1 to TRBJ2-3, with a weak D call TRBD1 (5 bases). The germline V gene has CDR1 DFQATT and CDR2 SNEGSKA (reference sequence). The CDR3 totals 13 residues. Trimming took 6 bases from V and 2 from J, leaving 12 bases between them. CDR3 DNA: TGCAGTGCCCCCAGGGCCAACACAGATACGCAGTATTTT. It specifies CSAPRANTDTQYF.

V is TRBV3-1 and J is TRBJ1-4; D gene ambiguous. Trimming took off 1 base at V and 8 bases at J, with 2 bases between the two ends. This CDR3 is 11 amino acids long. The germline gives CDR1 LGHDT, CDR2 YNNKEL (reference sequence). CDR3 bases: TGTGCCAGCAGCCAAGGGGAAAAACTGTTTTTT. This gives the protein CASSQGEKLFF.

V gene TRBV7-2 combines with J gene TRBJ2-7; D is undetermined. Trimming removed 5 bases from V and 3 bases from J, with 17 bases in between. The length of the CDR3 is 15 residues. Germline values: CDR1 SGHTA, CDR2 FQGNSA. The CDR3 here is CASSHWTPRVYEQYF. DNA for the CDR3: TGTGCCAGCAGCCATTGGACCCCTAGGGTCTACGAGCAGTACTTC.

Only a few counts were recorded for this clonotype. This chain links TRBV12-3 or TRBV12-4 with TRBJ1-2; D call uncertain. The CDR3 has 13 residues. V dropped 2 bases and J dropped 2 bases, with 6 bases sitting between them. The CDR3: CASSLQTNYGYTF. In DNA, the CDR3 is TGTGCCAGCAGTTTACAGACGAACTATGGCTACACCTTC.

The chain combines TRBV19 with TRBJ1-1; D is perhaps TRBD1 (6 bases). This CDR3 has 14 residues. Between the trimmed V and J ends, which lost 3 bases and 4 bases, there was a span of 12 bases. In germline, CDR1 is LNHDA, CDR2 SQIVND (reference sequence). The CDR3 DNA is TGTGCCAGTAGTATCCCAGGGGTGGGCACTGAAGCTTTCTTT. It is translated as CASSIPGVGTEAFF. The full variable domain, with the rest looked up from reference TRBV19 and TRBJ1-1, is DGGITQSPKYLFRKEGQNVTLSCEQNLNHDAMYWYRQDPGQGLRLIYYSQIVNDFQKGDIAEGYSVSREKKESFPLTVTSAQKNPTAFYLCASSIPGVGTEAFFGQGTRLTVV.

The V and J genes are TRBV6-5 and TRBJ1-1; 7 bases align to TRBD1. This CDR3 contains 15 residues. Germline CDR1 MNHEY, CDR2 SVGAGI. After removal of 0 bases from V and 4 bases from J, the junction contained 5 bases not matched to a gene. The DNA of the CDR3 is TGTGCCAGCAGTTACTCTTTAGGGGGCATCACTGAAGCTTTCTTT. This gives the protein CASSYSLGGITEAFF.

Here the CDR3 reads CASSSDRDEQYF. CDR3 coding DNA: TGTGCCAGCAGTAGCGACAGGGACGAGCAGTACTTC. The V call is TRBV6-5, the J call TRBJ2-7, with 7 bases aligning to TRBD1. Germline V gives CDR1 MNHEY, CDR2 SVGAGI. V shed 5 bases, J shed 5 bases, and the junction held 3 bases outside the gene matches. The CDR3 is 12 amino acids.

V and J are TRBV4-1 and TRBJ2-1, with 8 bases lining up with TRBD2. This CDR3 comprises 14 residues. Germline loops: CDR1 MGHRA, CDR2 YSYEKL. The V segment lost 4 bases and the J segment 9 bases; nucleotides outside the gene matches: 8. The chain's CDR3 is CASSLRGGPGEQFF. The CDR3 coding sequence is TGCGCCAGCAGCCTCCGGGGGGGGCCCGGTGAGCAGTTCTTC.